The next 30 T cell receptor beta chains were all read from a single sample in a study of blood T cell repertoires in COVID-19 (dated by TCRdb to 2018 to 2020). Library prep was done by the immunoSEQ multiplex PCR assay. TCRdb obtained this table from immuneACCESS and retained in-frame rearrangements with V and J assigned. These tables miss some clones; where compared with another copy, unresolved V genes account for less than half of the shortfall, and the remainder is unexplained. Counted in this sample were approximately 390,000 clones; roughly 86% of them appeared once. In total, the top ten clones hold approximately 2.4% of the sample. Sample: peripheral blood. These receptors were collected from a woman aged 55-70 years with COVID-19, enrolled during active disease.

This clone was seen once. This sequence joins TRBV14 and TRBJ2-4; D is ambiguous. Germline V gene lookup returns CDR1 SGHDN and CDR2 FVKESK. CDR3 length: 17 residues. V was cut by 0 bases and J by 0 bases, with 12 bases left in between. CDR3 loop: CASSQDAADLAKNIQYF. The DNA of the CDR3 is TGTGCCAGCAGCCAAGATGCGGCAGATCTAGCCAAAAACATTCAGTACTTC.

In its sample, this clone was seen once. The chain joins TRBV28 to TRBJ2-5; 13 positions match TRBD2. From germline, CDR1 is MDHEN and CDR2 SYDVKM. This CDR3 contains 14 residues. The J segment lost 4 bases and the V segment lost 10 bases, leaving 6 bases of the junction unmatched. CDR3 region: CATTLAGGGETQYF. CDR3 nucleotides: TGTGCCACCACACTAGCGGGGGGGGGAGAGACCCAGTACTTC.

J is TRBJ2-5 and V is TRBV12-5; TRBD2 matches 9 bases. After removal of 0 bases from V and 2 bases from J, the junction contained 4 bases not matched to a gene. In germline, CDR1 is LGHNT, CDR2 FRNRAP. CDR3 length: 16 amino acids. Written as DNA, the CDR3 is TGTGCTAGTGGTTTGGTCCAGACTAGCGGACAAGAGACCCAGTACTTC. Its protein product is CASGLVQTSGQETQYF.

The rearrangement joins TRBV11-2 to TRBJ1-4; D is unresolved. The CDR3 covers 14 residues. Trimming took 6 bases from V and 0 from J, leaving 8 bases between them. Germline V lookup: CDR1 SGHAT, CDR2 FQNNGV. The CDR3 DNA follows: TGTGCCAGCAGATGGCTGGCAACTAATGAAAAACTGTTTTTT. Protein product: CASRWLATNEKLFF. Full variable domain (remainder filled in from reference TRBV11-2 and TRBJ1-4): EAGVAQSPRYKIIEKRQSVAFWCNPISGHATLYWYQQILGQGPKLLIQFQNNGVVDDSQLPKDRFSAERLKGVDSTLKIQPAKLEDSAVYLCASRWLATNEKLFFGSGTQLSVL.

The V and J genes are TRBV27 and TRBJ1-2, with TRBD1 matching over 8 bases. This CDR3 is built from 14 residues. CDR1 and CDR2 (germline): MNHEY, SMNVEV (reference sequence). V was clipped by 5 bases and J by 5 bases; unmatched bases: 7. As DNA, the CDR3 is TGTGCCAGCAGTCCGGGGGACAGGCCTTATGGCTACACCTTC. Translation: CASSPGDRPYGYTF.

V gene TRBV6-5 combines with J gene TRBJ1-3, with 9 bases that match TRBD1. From germline, CDR1 is MNHEY and CDR2 SVGAGI. This CDR3 is 16 amino acids long. Trimming at V came to 4 bases and at J to 4 bases, leaving 8 bases not matched to a gene. The CDR3 loop is CASSSPGTGSGNTIYF. The CDR3 DNA reads TGTGCCAGCAGTTCCCCTGGGACAGGGTCAGGAAACACCATATATTTT.

CDR3 region: CATLGLAGARYQETQYF. CDR3 nucleotide sequence: TGTGCCACCCTTGGACTAGCGGGGGCCCGGTACCAAGAGACCCAGTACTTC. The V and J genes are TRBV24-1 and TRBJ2-5, with TRBD2 identical over 13 bases. Germline values: CDR1 KGHDR, CDR2 SFDVKD. V shed 9 bases, J shed 0 bases, and the junction held 9 bases outside the gene matches. CDR3 length equals 17 residues.

The chain uses TRBV18 and TRBJ1-6, with no clear D. Trimming shortened V by 1 base and J by 4 bases, and 8 bases separated the two germline ends. CDR3 length: 15 amino acids. CDR1 and CDR2 from the germline V gene are KGHSH and LQKENI. The CDR3 loop is CASSPRGMYNSPLHF. The CDR3 region has the DNA TGTGCCAGCTCACCACGAGGGATGTATAATTCACCCCTCCACTTT.

The sample holds many counts of this clone. The V and J genes are TRBV15 and TRBJ2-6; D may be TRBD1 (6 bases). V was clipped by 4 bases and J by 4 bases, with 14 bases between them. This CDR3 has 16 residues. CDR1 LNHNV and CDR2 YYDKDF come from the germline V gene (reference sequence). CDR3 amino acids: CATSNDTGYGANVLTF. CDR3 nucleotides: TGTGCCACCAGCAACGATACAGGGTACGGGGCCAACGTCCTGACTTTC.

The rearrangement joins TRBV14 to TRBJ2-5, with D uncertain. The germline V and J ends were trimmed by 3 bases and 5 bases, with 10 bases remaining between them. The CDR3 consists of 13 residues. Germline-derived CDR1 and CDR2 are SGHDN and FVKESK. This CDR3 is CASSHLTRETQYF. In DNA, the CDR3 is TGTGCCAGCAGCCACTTAACGAGGGAGACCCAGTACTTC.

The chain carries TRBV4-1 and TRBJ1-3; TRBD1 is a possible D gene (6 bases). CDR1 MGHRA and CDR2 YSYEKL come from the germline V gene. This CDR3 has 20 amino acids. V gave up 0 bases and J gave up 0 bases, with 21 bases separating them. For the CDR3, the DNA is TGCGCCAGCAGCCAAGATTGGGGGCGGAGAACTGTCGTCTCTGGAAACACCATATATTTT. Its protein product is CASSQDWGRRTVVSGNTIYF.

V usage is TRBV19 and J usage is TRBJ1-5, with 7 bases that match TRBD1. The V segment lost 8 bases and the J segment 2 bases; nucleotides outside the gene matches: 15. The CDR3 totals 17 residues. Germline values: CDR1 LNHDA, CDR2 SQIVND (reference sequence). The CDR3 region is CASSRQGPRRGNQPQHF. CDR3 bases: TGTGCCAGTTCAAGACAGGGCCCTCGGCGGGGCAATCAGCCCCAGCATTTT.

The rearrangement joins TRBV25-1 to TRBJ1-2, with D perhaps matching TRBD1 (5 bases). CDR3 size: 14 residues. Germline assignment: CDR1 MGHDK and CDR2 SYGVNS. Trimming removed 1 base from V and 4 bases from J, with 10 bases in between. This chain's CDR3 is CASSESGGAYGYTF. The CDR3 DNA is TGTGCCAGCAGTGAATCCGGCGGGGCCTATGGCTACACCTTC.

The gene calls are TRBV20-1 and TRBJ1-2, with D maybe TRBD1 (5 bases). The CDR3 extends over 10 amino acids. The germline gives CDR1 DFQATT, CDR2 SNEGSKA (reference sequence). V lost 6 bases and J lost 6, with 8 bases in between. CDR3: CSAATDGYTF. The CDR3 DNA reads TGCAGTGCCGCGACAGATGGCTACACCTTC.

The chain carries TRBV2 and TRBJ1-5, with 7 positions matching TRBD1. Germline CDR1 SNHLY, CDR2 FYNNEI. CDR3 length: 23 residues. The junction had 36 bases not matched to a gene; V was cut back by 9 bases and J by 4 bases. This CDR3 reads CARSSLPLPSPSRRTGVNQPQHF. In DNA form, the CDR3 reads TGTGCCAGATCCTCCCTTCCCCTTCCCTCTCCTTCCCGACGGACAGGCGTTAATCAGCCCCAGCATTTT.

The chain joins TRBV15 to TRBJ2-5, with 8 bases that match TRBD2. The CDR3 totals 14 residues. Per the germline V gene, CDR1 is LNHNV and CDR2 is YYDKDF (reference sequence). V lost 4 bases, J lost 5 bases, and 6 bases stayed unmatched. The CDR3 loop reads CATSTGLALETQYF. The CDR3, as DNA: TGTGCCACCAGCACCGGACTAGCACTGGAGACCCAGTACTTC.

The V gene is TRBV7-3, the J gene TRBJ1-6; D remains ambiguous. The CDR3 consists of 16 residues. V was shortened by 3 bases and J by 8 bases, with 17 bases between the two germline ends. Germline V gene sequence: CDR1 SGHTA, CDR2 FQGTGA. CDR3 residues: CASSFGSRANHSPLHF. The CDR3 nucleotides are TGTGCCAGCAGCTTCGGGTCGCGGGCTAATCATTCACCCCTCCACTTT.

V and J are TRBV18 and TRBJ2-4; D is undetermined. This CDR3 comprises 18 residues. With 2 bases removed from V and 0 bases from J, the gap between germline ends came to 17 bases. Germline CDR1 KGHSH, CDR2 LQKENI. The CDR3 region has the DNA TGTGCCAGCTCACCATCCCGTAACCCCCAACTAGCCAAAAACATTCAGTACTTC. It codes for CASSPSRNPQLAKNIQYF. Complete variable domain (other parts from reference TRBV18 and TRBJ2-4): NAGVMQNPRHLVRRRGQEARLRCSPMKGHSHVYWYRQLPEEGLKFMVYLQKENIIDESGMPKERFSAEFPKEGPSILRIQQVVRGDSAAYFCASSPSRNPQLAKNIQYFGAGTRLSVL.

V gene TRBV6-5 combines with J gene TRBJ2-7; TRBD1 matches 8 bases. The V segment lost 7 bases and the J segment 2 bases; nucleotides outside the gene matches: 7. The CDR3 consists of 14 residues. CDR1 MNHEY and CDR2 SVGAGI come from the germline V gene. The CDR3 sequence: CASIWTGLPYEQYF. CDR3 sequence (DNA): TGTGCCAGCATTTGGACAGGGTTACCCTACGAGCAGTACTTC.

The rearrangement links TRBV5-1 to TRBJ1-4; no firm D call. Germline lookup yields CDR1 SGHRS and CDR2 YFSETQ. V lost 0 bases and J lost 4, with 7 bases in between. The CDR3 is 14 residues long. The CDR3 DNA is TGCGCCAGCAGCTTGGCAACCTATAATGAAAAACTGTTTTTT. Amino acid sequence: CASSLATYNEKLFF.

The sample holds one count of this clone. The genes are TRBV9 and TRBJ2-1; 10 bases are shared with TRBD1. This CDR3 spans 15 amino acids. Germline V gives CDR1 SGDLS, CDR2 YYNGEE. V lost 4 bases and J lost 6; bases outside the gene matches: 7. The CDR3 DNA reads TGTGCCAGCAGCCCTCGACAGGGGGCTGGCAATGAGCAGTTCTTC. Translation gives CASSPRQGAGNEQFF.

The CDR3 DNA reads as TGTGCCATCAGTGTGGGGGGGGAAGAAGCTTTCTTT. It specifies CAISVGGEEAFF. The chain uses TRBV10-3 and TRBJ1-1; the D gene is possibly TRBD1 (5 bases). The CDR3 is 12 residues long. Looked up from germline, CDR1 is ENHRY and CDR2 is SYGVKD. The germline V and J ends were trimmed by 4 bases and 8 bases, with 11 bases remaining between them.

As to this clone: A much bigger clone sits one base away, suggesting this may be a read error. The chain couples TRBV5-8 to TRBJ2-5; D remains unclear. Germline CDR1 and CDR2: SGHTS and YDEGEE. The CDR3 consists of 11 residues. The V end was cut by 4 bases, the J end by 3 bases, with 4 bases between. The CDR3 is CASSPEETQYF. The CDR3 region has the DNA TGTGCCAGCAGCCCTGAAGAGACCCAGTACTTC.

V usage is TRBV18 and J usage is TRBJ1-2; 8 positions match TRBD1. The trim removed 3 bases at V and 5 bases at J, leaving 11 bases unmatched. The CDR3 spans 16 residues. The germline CDR1 and CDR2 sequences are KGHSH and LQKENI. As DNA, the CDR3 is TGTGCCAGCTCACCCTTGCATGGACAGGGCAGGTATGGCTACACCTTC. It specifies CASSPLHGQGRYGYTF.

Remarks on this clone: Other DNA sequences within the sample encode an identical CDR3. The rearrangement joins TRBV6-5 to TRBJ1-1; 8 bases match TRBD1. The V gene end was trimmed by 4 bases and the J gene end by 0 bases; junction bases not matched to a gene: 1. CDR1 is MNHEY, CDR2 SVGAGI, per germline. The CDR3 totals 14 residues. CDR3 nucleotides: TGTGCCAGCAGTTTACAGGGGGTGAACACTGAAGCTTTCTTT. Its translation is CASSLQGVNTEAFF.

This clone was observed a single time. The rearrangement joins TRBV2 to TRBJ1-6; D gene unclear. Per the germline V gene, CDR1 is SNHLY and CDR2 is FYNNEI. This CDR3 contains 14 residues. The germline V and J ends were trimmed by 9 bases and 7 bases, with 16 bases remaining between them. DNA for the CDR3: TGTGCCAGGAGGAGTGGAAGTTTGAATTCACCCCTCCACTTT. Encoded protein: CARRSGSLNSPLHF.

This clone was found once. This chain connects TRBV6-5 to TRBJ1-1; 7 bases match TRBD1. V lost 6 bases to trimming and J lost 5 bases; unmatched junction nucleotides: 12. CDR3 length: 15 residues. In germline, CDR1 is MNHEY, CDR2 SVGAGI. CDR3 nucleotide sequence: TGTGCCAGCAGACCCGGAGGGGGCTCGAGTACTGAAGCTTTCTTT. Translation: CASRPGGGSSTEAFF.

The chain couples TRBV18 to TRBJ2-7, with 9 nucleotides matching TRBD1. Per the germline V gene, CDR1 is KGHSH and CDR2 is LQKENI. The CDR3 has 14 residues. The V and J ends lost 5 bases and 3 bases, in that order; junction bases with no gene match: 5. This chain's CDR3 is CASSAGTGFYEQYF. The CDR3 DNA follows: TGTGCCAGCTCAGCCGGGACAGGGTTCTACGAGCAGTACTTC.

This chain links TRBV19 with TRBJ2-7, with TRBD2 identical over 12 bases. This CDR3 comprises 15 residues. The ends lost 4 bases at V and 6 bases at J; junction bases unmatched: 7. Germline-derived CDR1 and CDR2 are LNHDA and SQIVND (reference sequence). The CDR3 protein is CASSRPSGGAREQYF. The CDR3 bases are TGTGCCAGTAGTAGACCTAGCGGGGGGGCCCGCGAGCAGTACTTC.

This rearrangement joins TRBV5-1 to TRBJ2-7; maybe TRBD2 (6 bases). The CDR3 runs to 14 residues. The V gene lost 0 bases and the J gene lost 4 bases, with 11 bases spanning the gap. Per the germline V gene, CDR1 is SGHRS and CDR2 is YFSETQ. The CDR3: CASSLDGGRYEQYF. Here the CDR3 DNA reads TGCGCCAGCAGCTTGGATGGAGGGCGGTACGAGCAGTACTTC.